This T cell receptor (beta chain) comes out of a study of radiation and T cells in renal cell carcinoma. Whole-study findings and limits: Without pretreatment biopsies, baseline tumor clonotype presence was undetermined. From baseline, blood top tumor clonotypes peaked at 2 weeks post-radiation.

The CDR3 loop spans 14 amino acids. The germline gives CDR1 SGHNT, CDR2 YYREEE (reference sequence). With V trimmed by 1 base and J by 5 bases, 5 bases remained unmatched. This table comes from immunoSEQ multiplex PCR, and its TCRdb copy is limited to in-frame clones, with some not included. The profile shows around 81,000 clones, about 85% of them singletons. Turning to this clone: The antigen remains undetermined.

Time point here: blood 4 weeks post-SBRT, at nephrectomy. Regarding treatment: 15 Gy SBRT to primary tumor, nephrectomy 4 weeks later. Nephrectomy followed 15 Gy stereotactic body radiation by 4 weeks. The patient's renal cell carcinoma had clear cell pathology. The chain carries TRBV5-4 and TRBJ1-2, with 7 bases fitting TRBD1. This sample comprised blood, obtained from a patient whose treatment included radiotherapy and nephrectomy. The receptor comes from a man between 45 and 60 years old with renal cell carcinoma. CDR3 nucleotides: TGTGCCAGCAGCTTGTTCGGGACAGTTTATGGCTACACCTTC. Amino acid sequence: CASSLFGTVYGYTF.